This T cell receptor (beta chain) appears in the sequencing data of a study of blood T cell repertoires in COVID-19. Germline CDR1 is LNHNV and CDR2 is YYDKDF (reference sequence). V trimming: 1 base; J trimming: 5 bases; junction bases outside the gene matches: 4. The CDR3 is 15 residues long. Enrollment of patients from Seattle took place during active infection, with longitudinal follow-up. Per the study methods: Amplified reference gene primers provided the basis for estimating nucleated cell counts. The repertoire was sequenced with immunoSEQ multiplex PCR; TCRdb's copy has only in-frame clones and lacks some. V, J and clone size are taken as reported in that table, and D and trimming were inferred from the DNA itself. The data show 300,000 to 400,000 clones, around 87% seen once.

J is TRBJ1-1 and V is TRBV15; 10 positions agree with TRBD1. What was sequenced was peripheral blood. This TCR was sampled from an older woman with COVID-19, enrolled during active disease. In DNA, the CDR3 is TGTGCCACCAGCAGAGGACAGGGGGCAGGAACTGAAGCTTTCTTT. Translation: CATSRGQGAGTEAFF.